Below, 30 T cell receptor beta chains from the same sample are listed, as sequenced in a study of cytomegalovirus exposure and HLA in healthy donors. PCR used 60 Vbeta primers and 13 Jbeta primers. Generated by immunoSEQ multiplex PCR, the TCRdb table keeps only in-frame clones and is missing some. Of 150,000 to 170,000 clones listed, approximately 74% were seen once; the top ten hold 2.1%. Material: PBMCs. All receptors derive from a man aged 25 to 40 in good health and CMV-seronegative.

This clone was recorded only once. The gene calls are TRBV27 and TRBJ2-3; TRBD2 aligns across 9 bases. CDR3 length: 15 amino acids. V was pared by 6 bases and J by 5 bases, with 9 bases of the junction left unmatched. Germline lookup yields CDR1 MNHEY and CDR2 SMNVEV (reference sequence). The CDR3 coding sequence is TGTGCCAGCAGCGCCCGGGGTAGCGGGGGAGATACGCAGTATTTT. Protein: CASSARGSGGDTQYF.

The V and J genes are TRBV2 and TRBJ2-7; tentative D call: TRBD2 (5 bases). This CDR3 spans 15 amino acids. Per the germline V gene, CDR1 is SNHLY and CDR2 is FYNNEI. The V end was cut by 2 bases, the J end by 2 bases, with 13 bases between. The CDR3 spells CASSETTIRPYEQYF. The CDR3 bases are TGTGCCAGCAGTGAAACGACTATTCGCCCCTACGAGCAGTACTTC.

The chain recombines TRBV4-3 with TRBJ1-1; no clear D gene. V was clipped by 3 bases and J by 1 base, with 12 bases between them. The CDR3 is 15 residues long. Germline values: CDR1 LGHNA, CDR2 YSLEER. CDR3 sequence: CASSQDSTGNTEAFF. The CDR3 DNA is TGCGCCAGCAGCCAGGATTCGACGGGGAACACTGAAGCTTTCTTT.

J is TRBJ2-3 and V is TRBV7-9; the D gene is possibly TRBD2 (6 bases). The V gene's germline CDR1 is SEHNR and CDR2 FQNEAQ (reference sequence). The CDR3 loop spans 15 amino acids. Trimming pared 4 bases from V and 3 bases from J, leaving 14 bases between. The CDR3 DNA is TGTGCCAGCAGCTACCGGGGCGGGGTTACAGATACGCAGTATTTT. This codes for CASSYRGGVTDTQYF.

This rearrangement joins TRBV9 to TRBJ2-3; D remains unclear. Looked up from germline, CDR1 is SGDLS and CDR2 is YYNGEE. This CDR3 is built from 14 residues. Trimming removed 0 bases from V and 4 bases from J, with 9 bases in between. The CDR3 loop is CASSVGSGADTQYF. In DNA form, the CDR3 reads TGTGCCAGCAGCGTAGGATCAGGCGCAGATACGCAGTATTTT.

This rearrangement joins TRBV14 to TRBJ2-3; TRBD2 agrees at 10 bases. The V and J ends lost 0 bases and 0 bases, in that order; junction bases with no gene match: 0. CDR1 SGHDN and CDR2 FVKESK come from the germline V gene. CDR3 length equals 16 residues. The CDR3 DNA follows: TGTGCCAGCAGCCAAGAACTAGCGGGGAGCACAGATACGCAGTATTTT. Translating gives CASSQELAGSTDTQYF.

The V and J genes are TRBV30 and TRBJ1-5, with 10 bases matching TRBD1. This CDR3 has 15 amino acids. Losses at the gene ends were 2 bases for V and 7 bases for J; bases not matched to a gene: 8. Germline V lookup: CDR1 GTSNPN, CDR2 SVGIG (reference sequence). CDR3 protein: CAWSPSGQGTQPQHF. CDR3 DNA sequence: TGTGCCTGGAGTCCCTCGGGACAGGGGACCCAGCCCCAGCATTTT.

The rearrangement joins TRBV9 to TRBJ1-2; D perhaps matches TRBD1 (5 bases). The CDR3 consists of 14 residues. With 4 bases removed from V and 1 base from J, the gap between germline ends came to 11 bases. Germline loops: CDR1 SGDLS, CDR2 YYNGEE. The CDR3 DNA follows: TGTGCCAGCAGCCCCCGACAGTTTAACTATGGCTACACCTTC. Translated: CASSPRQFNYGYTF.

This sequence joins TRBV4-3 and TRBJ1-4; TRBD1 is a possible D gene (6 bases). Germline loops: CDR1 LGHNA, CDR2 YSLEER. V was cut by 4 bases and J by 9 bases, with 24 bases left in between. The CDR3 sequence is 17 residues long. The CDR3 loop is CASSLGAGVESRQKLFF. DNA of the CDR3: TGCGCCAGCAGCCTAGGGGCAGGGGTCGAGTCTCGGCAAAAACTGTTTTTT.

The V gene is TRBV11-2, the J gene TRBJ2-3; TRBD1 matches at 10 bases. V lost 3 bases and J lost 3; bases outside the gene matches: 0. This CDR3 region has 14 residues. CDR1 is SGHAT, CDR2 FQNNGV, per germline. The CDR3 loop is CASSLGQGTDTQYF. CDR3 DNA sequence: TGTGCCAGCAGCTTGGGACAGGGGACAGATACGCAGTATTTT.

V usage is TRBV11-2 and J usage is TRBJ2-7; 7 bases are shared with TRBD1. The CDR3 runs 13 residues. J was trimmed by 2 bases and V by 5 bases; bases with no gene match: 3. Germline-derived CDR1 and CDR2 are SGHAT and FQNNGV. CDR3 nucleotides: TGTGCCAGCAGCCCAGGGGGTACCTACGAGCAGTACTTC. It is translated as CASSPGGTYEQYF.

CDR3 in amino acids: CASSFSKGVPEQYF. CDR3 sequence (DNA): TGTGCCAGCAGCTTCTCAAAGGGGGTTCCCGAGCAGTACTTC. The chain employs TRBV5-4 and TRBJ2-7, with D perhaps TRBD1 (6 bases). Trimming took 2 bases from V and 6 from J, leaving 15 bases between them. The germline gives CDR1 SGHNT, CDR2 YYREEE (reference sequence). This CDR3 spans 14 amino acids.

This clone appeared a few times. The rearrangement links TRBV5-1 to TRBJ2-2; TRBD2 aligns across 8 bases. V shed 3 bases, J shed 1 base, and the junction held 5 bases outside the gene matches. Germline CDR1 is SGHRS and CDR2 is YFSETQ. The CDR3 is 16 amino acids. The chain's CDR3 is CASSWGTRGNTGELFF. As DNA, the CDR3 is TGCGCCAGCAGCTGGGGGACTAGAGGGAACACCGGGGAGCTGTTTTTT.

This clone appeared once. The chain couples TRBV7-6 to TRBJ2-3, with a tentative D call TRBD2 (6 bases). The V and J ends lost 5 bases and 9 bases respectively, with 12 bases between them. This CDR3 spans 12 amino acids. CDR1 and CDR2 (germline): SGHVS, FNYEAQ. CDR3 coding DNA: TGTGCCAGCAGCGGCTGGCTAGCGACGCAGTATTTT. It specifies CASSGWLATQYF.

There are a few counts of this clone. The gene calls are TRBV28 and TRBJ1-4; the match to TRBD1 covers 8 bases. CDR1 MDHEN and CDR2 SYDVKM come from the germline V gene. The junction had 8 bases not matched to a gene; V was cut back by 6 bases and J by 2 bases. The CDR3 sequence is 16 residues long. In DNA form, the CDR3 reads TGTGCCAGCAGATCGGACAGGGTACAGACTAATGAAAAACTGTTTTTT. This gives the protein CASRSDRVQTNEKLFF.

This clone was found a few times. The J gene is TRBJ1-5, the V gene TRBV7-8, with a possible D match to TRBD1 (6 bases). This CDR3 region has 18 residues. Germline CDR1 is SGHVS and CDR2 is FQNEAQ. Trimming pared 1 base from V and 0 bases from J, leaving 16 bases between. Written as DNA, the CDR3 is TGTGCCAGCAGCTTAGATGATCGGACAGCTTATAGCAATCAGCCCCAGCATTTT. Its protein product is CASSLDDRTAYSNQPQHF. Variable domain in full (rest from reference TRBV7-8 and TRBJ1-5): GAGVSQSPRYKVAKRGQDVALRCDPISGHVSLFWYQQALGQGPEFLTYFQNEAQLDKSGLPSDRFFAERPEGSVSTLKIQRTQQEDSAVYLCASSLDDRTAYSNQPQHFGDGTRLSIL.

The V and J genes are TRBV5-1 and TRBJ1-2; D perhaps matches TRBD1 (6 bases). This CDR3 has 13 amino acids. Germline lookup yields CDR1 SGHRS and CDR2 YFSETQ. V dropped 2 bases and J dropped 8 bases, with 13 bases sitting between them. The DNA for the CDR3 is TGCGCCAGCAGCTTAGGAACAGGGCTGGGCTACACCTTC. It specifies CASSLGTGLGYTF.

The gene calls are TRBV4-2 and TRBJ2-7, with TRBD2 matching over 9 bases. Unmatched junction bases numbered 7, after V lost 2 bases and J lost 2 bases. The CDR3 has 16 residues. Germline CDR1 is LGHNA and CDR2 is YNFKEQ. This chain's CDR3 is CASSQPGASGAYEQYF. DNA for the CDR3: TGTGCCAGCAGCCAACCCGGTGCTAGCGGGGCCTACGAGCAGTACTTC.

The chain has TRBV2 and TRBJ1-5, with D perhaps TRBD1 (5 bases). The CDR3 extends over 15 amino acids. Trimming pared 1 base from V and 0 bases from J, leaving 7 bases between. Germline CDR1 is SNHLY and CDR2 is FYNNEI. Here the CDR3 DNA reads TGTGCCAGCAGTGAAGAGGGGCTTAGCAATCAGCCCCAGCATTTT. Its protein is CASSEEGLSNQPQHF.

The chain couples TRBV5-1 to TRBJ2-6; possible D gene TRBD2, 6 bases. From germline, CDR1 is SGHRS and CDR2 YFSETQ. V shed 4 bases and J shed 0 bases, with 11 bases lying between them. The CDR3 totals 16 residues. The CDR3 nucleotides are TGCGCCAGCAGCCGCGGCGGGACCTCTGGGGCCAACGTCCTGACTTTC. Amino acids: CASSRGGTSGANVLTF.

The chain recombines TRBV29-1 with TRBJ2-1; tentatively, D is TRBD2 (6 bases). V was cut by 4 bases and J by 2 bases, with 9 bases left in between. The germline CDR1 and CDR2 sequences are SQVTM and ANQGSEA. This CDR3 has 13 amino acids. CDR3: CSVGGVAYNEQFF. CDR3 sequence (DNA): TGCAGCGTTGGGGGGGTCGCCTACAATGAGCAGTTCTTC.

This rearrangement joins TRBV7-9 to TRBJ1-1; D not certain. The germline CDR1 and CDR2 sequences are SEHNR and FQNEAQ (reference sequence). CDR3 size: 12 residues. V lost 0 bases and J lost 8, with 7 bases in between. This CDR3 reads CASSLATTEAFF. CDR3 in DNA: TGTGCCAGCAGCTTAGCTACTACGGAAGCTTTCTTT.

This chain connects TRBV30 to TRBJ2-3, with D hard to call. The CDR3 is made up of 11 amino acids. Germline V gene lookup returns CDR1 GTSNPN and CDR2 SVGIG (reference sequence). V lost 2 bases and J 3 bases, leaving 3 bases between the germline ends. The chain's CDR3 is CAWSLTDTQYF. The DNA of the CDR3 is TGTGCCTGGAGTCTTACAGATACGCAGTATTTT.

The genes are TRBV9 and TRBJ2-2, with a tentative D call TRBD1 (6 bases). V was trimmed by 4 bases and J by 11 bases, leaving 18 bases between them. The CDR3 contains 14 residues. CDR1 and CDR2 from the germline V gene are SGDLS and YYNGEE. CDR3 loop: CASSQGQALIELFF. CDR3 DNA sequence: TGTGCCAGCAGCCAGGGGCAGGCACTTATAGAGCTGTTTTTT.

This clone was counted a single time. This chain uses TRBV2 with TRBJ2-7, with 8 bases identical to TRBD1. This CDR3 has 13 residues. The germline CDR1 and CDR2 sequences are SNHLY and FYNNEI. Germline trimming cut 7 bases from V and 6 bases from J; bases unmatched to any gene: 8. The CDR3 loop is CASTETGGGEQYF. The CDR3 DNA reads TGTGCCAGCACGGAAACAGGGGGTGGCGAGCAGTACTTC. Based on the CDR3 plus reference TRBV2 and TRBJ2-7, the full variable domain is EPEVTQTPSHQVTQMGQEVILRCVPISNHLYFYWYRQILGQKVEFLVSFYNNEISEKSEIFDDQFSVERPDGSNFTLKIRSTKLEDSAMYFCASTETGGGEQYFGPGTRLTVT.

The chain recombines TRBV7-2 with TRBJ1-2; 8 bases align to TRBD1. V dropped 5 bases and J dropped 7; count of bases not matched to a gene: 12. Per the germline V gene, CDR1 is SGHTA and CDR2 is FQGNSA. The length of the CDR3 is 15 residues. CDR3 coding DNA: TGTGCCAGCAGCCCGGGGACAGGACTTCTTGGTGGCTACACCTTC. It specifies CASSPGTGLLGGYTF.

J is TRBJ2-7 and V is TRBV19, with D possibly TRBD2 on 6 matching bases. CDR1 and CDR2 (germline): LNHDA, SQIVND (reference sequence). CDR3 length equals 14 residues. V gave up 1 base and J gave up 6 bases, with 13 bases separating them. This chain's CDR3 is CASSIVEGRSEQYF. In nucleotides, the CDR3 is TGTGCCAGTAGTATAGTTGAGGGGAGGAGCGAGCAGTACTTC.

CDR3 protein: CASRDRYSYEQYF. CDR3 DNA sequence: TGTGCCAGCCGGGACAGGTACTCCTACGAGCAGTACTTC. This chain connects TRBV5-6 to TRBJ2-7; 8 positions match TRBD1. The CDR3 has 13 residues. Trimming removed 7 bases from V and 0 bases from J; junction bases left unmatched: 3. Germline CDR1 reads SGHDT; CDR2 reads YYEEEE. Using reference TRBV5-6 and TRBJ2-7 for the parts outside the CDR3, the full variable domain is DAGVTQSPTHLIKTRGQQVTLRCSPKSGHDTVSWYQQALGQGPQFIFQYYEEEERQRGNFPDRFSGHQFPNYSSELNVNALLLGDSALYLCASRDRYSYEQYFGPGTRLTVT.

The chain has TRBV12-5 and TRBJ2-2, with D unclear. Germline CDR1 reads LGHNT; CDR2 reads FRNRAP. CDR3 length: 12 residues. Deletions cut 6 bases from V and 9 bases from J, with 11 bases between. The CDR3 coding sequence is TGTGCTAGTGGGAACTCTGACAGGGAGCTGTTTTTT. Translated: CASGNSDRELFF.

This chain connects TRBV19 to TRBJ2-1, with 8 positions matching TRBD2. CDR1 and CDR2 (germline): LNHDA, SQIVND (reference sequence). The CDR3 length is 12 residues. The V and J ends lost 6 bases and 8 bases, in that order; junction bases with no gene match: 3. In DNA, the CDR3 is TGTGCCAGTAGCGGGGGGGCCGATGAGCAGTTCTTC. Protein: CASSGGADEQFF.